These 10 T cell receptor beta chains were all obtained from the same sample, sequenced in a study of CD4 T cells in relation to SARS-CoV-2 and coronaviruses. The protocol was immunoSEQ multiplex PCR, while the TCRdb copy is restricted to in-frame clones and leaves out a portion. The sample contains fewer than 20,000 clones, 80% to 85% of which appear only once. These receptors have no known antigen. CD4+ T cells from unexposed donors were obtained before the COVID-19 pandemic (2011-2018). CD4+ T cells were isolated from the cells after 10 days of culture. Input material: CD4+ T cells from PBMCs, cultured in vitro. The origin of the receptors is a human donor in good health.

The chain couples TRBV4-1 to TRBJ2-3, with 7 bases identical to TRBD2. V lost 0 bases to trimming and J lost 6 bases; unmatched junction nucleotides: 6. Germline CDR1 is MGHRA and CDR2 is YSYEKL. This CDR3 is 15 amino acids long. CDR3 residues: CASSQDGAAGDTQYF. The CDR3 coding sequence is TGCGCCAGCAGCCAAGATGGGGCAGCGGGGGATACGCAGTATTTT.

The chain joins TRBV28 to TRBJ1-2; TRBD1 might be the D (5 bases). Germline values: CDR1 MDHEN, CDR2 SYDVKM. The V end lost 5 bases, the J end lost 6 bases, and 16 bases lay between the germline ends. CDR3 size: 14 residues. CDR3 amino acids: CASSKIPGRNGYTF. The CDR3 DNA reads as TGTGCCAGCAGTAAAATTCCGGGACGGAATGGCTACACCTTC.

This clone was seen only once. The chain links TRBV11-3 to TRBJ1-3; D unclear. This CDR3 contains 15 residues. Germline-derived CDR1 and CDR2 are SGHNT and YENEEA. V dropped 1 base and J dropped 1 base, with 8 bases sitting between them. This CDR3 reads CASSLGVGSGNTIYF. For the CDR3, the DNA is TGTGCCAGCAGCTTAGGAGTGGGATCTGGAAACACCATATATTTT.

The chain links TRBV15 to TRBJ2-7; no clear D gene. Germline V gene lookup returns CDR1 LNHNV and CDR2 YYDKDF (reference sequence). The CDR3 is 12 residues long. With 0 bases removed from V and 6 bases from J, the gap between germline ends came to 6 bases. Here the CDR3 reads CATSRDKREQYF. CDR3 sequence (DNA): TGTGCCACCAGCAGAGATAAGCGCGAGCAGTACTTC. Full variable domain (outside the CDR3, taken from reference TRBV15 and TRBJ2-7): DAMVIQNPRYQVTQFGKPVTLSCSQTLNHNVMYWYQQKSSQAPKLLFHYYDKDFNNEADTPDNFQSRRPNTSFCFLDIRSPGLGDTAMYLCATSRDKREQYFGPGTRLTVT.

This clone has only a few counts. The chain links TRBV2 to TRBJ1-3, with 10 bases lining up with TRBD1. The CDR3 has 17 amino acids. V lost 10 bases and J lost 5; bases outside the gene matches: 17. Germline CDR1 reads SNHLY; CDR2 reads FYNNEI. CDR3 DNA sequence: TGTGCCATCTCCGGGACAGGGGACCAAATCTCCCGAAACACCATATATTTT. This sequence encodes CAISGTGDQISRNTIYF.

This rearrangement joins TRBV20-1 to TRBJ1-2; D is perhaps TRBD1 (5 bases). Germline-derived CDR1 and CDR2 are DFQATT and SNEGSKA (reference sequence). The length of the CDR3 is 12 residues. V was trimmed by 3 bases and J by 3 bases, leaving 8 bases between them. The CDR3 DNA is TGCAGTGCTAGTCGGGACGACTATGGCTACACCTTC. Protein: CSASRDDYGYTF.

This chain links TRBV18 with TRBJ2-4, with D possibly TRBD1 on 5 matching bases. The V end was cut by 3 bases, the J end by 0 bases, with 9 bases between. The CDR3 is made up of 15 amino acids. Germline-derived CDR1 and CDR2 are KGHSH and LQKENI. CDR3 region: CASSPSDRAKNIQYF. In DNA, the CDR3 is TGTGCCAGCTCACCGTCCGACAGAGCCAAAAACATTCAGTACTTC.

The gene calls are TRBV6-4 and TRBJ2-4, with D perhaps matching TRBD1 (6 bases). V was clipped by 3 bases and J by 7 bases, with 10 bases between them. Looked up from germline, CDR1 is MRHNA and CDR2 is SNTAGT. The CDR3 runs 13 residues. The chain's CDR3 is CASSEGDMNIQYF. CDR3 bases: TGTGCCAGCAGTGAGGGGGACATGAACATTCAGTACTTC.

V is TRBV15 and J is TRBJ1-5; 8 nucleotides match TRBD1. The CDR3 runs 15 residues. In germline, CDR1 is LNHNV, CDR2 YYDKDF (reference sequence). Unmatched junction bases numbered 9, after V lost 5 bases and J lost 6 bases. The CDR3 coding sequence is TGTGCCACCAGCCCGCCGGGACAGGTCTTTCAGCCCCAGCATTTT. Translation: CATSPPGQVFQPQHF. Filled out from reference TRBV15 and TRBJ1-5, the complete variable domain reads DAMVIQNPRYQVTQFGKPVTLSCSQTLNHNVMYWYQQKSSQAPKLLFHYYDKDFNNEADTPDNFQSRRPNTSFCFLDIRSPGLGDTAMYLCATSPPGQVFQPQHFGDGTRLSIL.

CDR3 in DNA: TGTGCCAGCAGGGGGACGGTATACAATGAGCAGTTCTTC. This codes for CASRGTVYNEQFF. The V and J genes are TRBV2 and TRBJ2-1, with D perhaps assigned TRBD1 or TRBD2 (5 bases each). Germline V gene sequence: CDR1 SNHLY, CDR2 FYNNEI. This CDR3 spans 13 amino acids. Trimming cost V 6 bases and J 4 bases, with 10 bases left between them.